This T cell receptor beta chain came from a study of shared clonotypes between healthy human individuals. A word on this clone: Distinct nucleotide sequences in the sample also encode this CDR3.

The CDR3 spans 12 residues. Germline V gene sequence: CDR1 KGHSH, CDR2 LQKENI. The V end lost 3 bases, the J end lost 0 bases, and 3 bases lay between the germline ends. The repertoire was sequenced with immunoSEQ multiplex PCR; TCRdb's copy has only in-frame clones and lacks some. In the table there are about half a million clones, approximately 78% of which are singletons. The sample was PBMCs. The sequence derives from a woman aged 40-49 years in good health. Some clones in this sample may be carry-over from other donors' samples. This chain uses TRBV18 with TRBJ2-7, with D uncertain. DNA for the CDR3: TGTGCCAGCTCACCTTCCTCCTACGAGCAGTACTTC. It codes for CASSPSSYEQYF.